This T cell receptor beta chain emerged from a study of CD8 T cells in ankylosing spondylitis. Concerning this clonotype: Its antigen remains unknown.

Study outcomes and limitations: Previously reported in reactive arthritis synovial fluid and blood were some of the motif variants. The authors found the disease-linked clones to be CD8+ and relatively rare in peripheral blood. One TCR beta motif, made up of under ten highly homologous variants, appeared characteristic of ankylosing spondylitis blood. Reportedly, matched ankylosing spondylitis synovial fluid was significantly enriched for disease-linked clones.

The CDR3 is 16 amino acids. Germline-derived CDR1 and CDR2 are DFQATT and SNEGSKA (reference sequence). V lost 1 base and J lost 3, with 18 bases in between. Making the TCR beta libraries involved quantitative 5'-RACE with molecular barcodes. TCRdb re-derived calls from the 5' RACE reads in MiXCR, one entry per CDR3 protein. The sample carries roughly 370,000 distinct CDR3 sequences, about 22% recorded once. Sequencing was done on a sample of blood, either unsorted or a sorted T cell fraction (not recorded which). This sequence joins TRBV20-1 and TRBJ2-5; D assignment may be TRBD1 or TRBD2 (6 bases each). This TCR was sampled from a male donor with ankylosing spondylitis. CDR3 coding DNA: TGCAGTGCTAGAGGGGGAAGATGGGGGGCCAAAGAGACCCAGTACTTC. This codes for CSARGGRWGAKETQYF.